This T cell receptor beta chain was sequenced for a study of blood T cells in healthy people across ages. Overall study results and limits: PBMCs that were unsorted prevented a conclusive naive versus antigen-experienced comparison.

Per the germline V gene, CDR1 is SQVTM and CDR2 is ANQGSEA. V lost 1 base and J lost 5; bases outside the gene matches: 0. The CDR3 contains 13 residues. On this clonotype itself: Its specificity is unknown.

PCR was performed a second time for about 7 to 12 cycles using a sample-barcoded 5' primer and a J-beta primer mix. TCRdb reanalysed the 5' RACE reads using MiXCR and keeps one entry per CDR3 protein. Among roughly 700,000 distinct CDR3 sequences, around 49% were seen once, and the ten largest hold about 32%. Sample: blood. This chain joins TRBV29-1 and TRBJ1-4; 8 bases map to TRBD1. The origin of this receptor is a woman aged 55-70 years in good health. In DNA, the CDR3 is TGCAGCGTTGAAGGGACAGGGAATGAAAAACTGTTTTTT. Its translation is CSVEGTGNEKLFF.